This T cell receptor beta chain was observed in a study of blood T cell dynamics during melanoma immunotherapy. Study-level findings and limits: Immune-effector CD8+ cells best matched cell-free DNA CDR3 sequences and were most clonal.

Unmatched junction bases numbered 11, after V lost 3 bases and J lost 4 bases. Germline V lookup: CDR1 LNHDA, CDR2 SQIVND (reference sequence). This CDR3 spans 17 amino acids. The time point: week 3, after first cycle of checkpoint inhibitor. Sampling occurred pretreatment (T0) and at week 3 (W3), after cycle one of checkpoint blockade. All DNA from each sorted CD8+ subset was loaded. TCRdb keeps only in-frame clones here, not all; method: immunoSEQ multiplex PCR. Among 15,000 or so clones, approximately 94% were seen once, and the ten largest hold around 0.2%. Comment on this clone: Its antigen remains unidentified.

The source was effector memory CD8+ T cells from blood, collected from a patient treated with checkpoint blockade. The chain carries TRBV19 and TRBJ2-7; the match to TRBD2 covers 11 bases. This clonotype originated in a human donor with melanoma. The CDR3 region is CASSISGLAGGLYEQYF. As DNA, the CDR3 is TGTGCCAGTAGTATCTCCGGGCTAGCGGGAGGTCTTTACGAGCAGTACTTC.